One sample yielded the 21 T cell receptor beta chains listed below, sequenced in a study of regulatory T cells in long-lasting Graves disease. Described time point: persistent/refractory GD, antithyroid drugs over 5 years with positive TRAb. PBMCs provided the RNA from which the TCR library was made. For TCR beta, libraries came from iRepertoire HTBI primers and Arm-PCR of CDR3 regions. TCRdb processed the multiplex PCR reads anew with MiXCR; each CDR3 protein has one entry. The data contain about 310,000 distinct CDR3 sequences, 22% of them singletons. Sequencing was performed on peripheral blood mononuclear cells (PBMCs), taken when the disease was refractory, from a patient treated with antithyroid drugs. These receptors came from a female donor with Graves disease.

The chain carries TRBV20-1 and TRBJ2-7; no firm D call. The ends were cut back, 6 bases at V and 0 bases at J, with 15 bases in the middle. CDR1 is DFQATT, CDR2 SNEGSKA, per germline (reference sequence). This CDR3 is built from 14 residues. The CDR3 DNA is TGCAGTGCCCAAGACTGGACCAGCTCCTACGAGCAGTACTTC. This translates into CSAQDWTSSYEQYF.

The sample holds a few counts of this clonotype. The chain carries TRBV15 and TRBJ2-5; the D gene is possibly TRBD2 (5 bases). Per the germline V gene, CDR1 is LNHNV and CDR2 is YYDKDF (reference sequence). The CDR3 has 15 amino acids. Deletions cut 1 base from V and 2 bases from J, with 11 bases between. This chain's CDR3 is CATSRAGMTQETQYF. The CDR3 DNA follows: TGTGCCACCAGCAGAGCGGGGATGACTCAAGAGACCCAGTACTTC.

This clonotype was recorded many times. The rearrangement uses TRBV7-2 and TRBJ2-7; TRBD2 aligns across 8 bases. Unmatched junction bases numbered 9, after V lost 2 bases and J lost 3 bases. The germline V gene has CDR1 SGHTA and CDR2 FQGNSA. This CDR3 contains 16 residues. The CDR3 DNA reads as TGTGCCAGCAGCTTACGGGGGAGCGGGAGTCACTACGAGCAGTACTTC. Residues: CASSLRGSGSHYEQYF.

There are many counts of this clonotype. The V and J genes are TRBV2 and TRBJ1-1; D not certain. The length of the CDR3 is 16 residues. CDR1 is SNHLY, CDR2 FYNNEI, per germline. The V end was cut by 6 bases, the J end by 3 bases, with 20 bases between. The CDR3 DNA reads as TGTGCCAGCAGACAAATCCTCGTTCGATGGGACACTGAAGCTTTCTTT. Amino acids: CASRQILVRWDTEAFF.

The chain couples TRBV5-6 to TRBJ2-1; 11 positions match TRBD2. The CDR3 runs 19 residues. The trim removed 5 bases at V and 3 bases at J, leaving 16 bases unmatched. Germline V gene sequence: CDR1 SGHDT, CDR2 YYEEEE. The CDR3 sequence: CASSFSLAGGGGSYNEQFF. The CDR3, as DNA: TGTGCCAGCAGTTTTTCCTTAGCGGGAGGGGGGGGTAGCTACAATGAGCAGTTCTTC.

V gene TRBV20-1 combines with J gene TRBJ2-7; the match to TRBD1 covers 10 bases. This CDR3 region has 15 residues. The V gene's germline CDR1 is DFQATT and CDR2 SNEGSKA (reference sequence). V shed 5 bases and J 5 bases; nucleotides not matched to a gene: 12. The CDR3 reads CSAGPRDRGRDEQYF. CDR3 bases: TGCAGTGCTGGGCCCCGGGACAGGGGACGGGACGAGCAGTACTTC.

This clonotype occurred many times. The CDR3 spells CASSWGQGNTEAFF. In DNA form, the CDR3 reads TGTGCCAGCTCGTGGGGACAGGGGAACACTGAAGCTTTCTTT. The chain combines TRBV18 with TRBJ1-1; 9 positions agree with TRBD1. Germline V gene data show CDR1 as KGHSH and CDR2 as LQKENI. CDR3 length equals 14 residues. After removal of 6 bases from V and 1 base from J, the junction contained 3 bases not matched to a gene.

The V and J genes are TRBV6-5 and TRBJ2-7; tentatively, D is TRBD2 (6 bases). The CDR3 runs 15 residues. Germline-derived CDR1 and CDR2 are MNHEY and SVGAGI. Trimming pared 4 bases from V and 0 bases from J, leaving 13 bases between. This CDR3 is CASSFRDFGSYEQYF. CDR3 sequence (DNA): TGTGCCAGCAGTTTCAGGGACTTTGGCTCCTACGAGCAGTACTTC.

This clonotype occurred many times. The chain is built from TRBV11-2 and TRBJ1-5; the match to TRBD1 covers 8 bases. Germline lookup yields CDR1 SGHAT and CDR2 FQNNGV. V shed 4 bases, J shed 6 bases, and the junction held 8 bases outside the gene matches. This CDR3 is 15 amino acids long. The CDR3 coding sequence is TGTGCCAGCAGCTCACCGGGACAGGACTGTCAGCCCCAGCATTTT. Translating gives CASSSPGQDCQPQHF.

This clonotype has just one count. The V call is TRBV6-1, the J call TRBJ2-4; D tentatively fits TRBD1 or TRBD2 (5 bases each). TRBJ2-1 matches the DNA end more closely, so the J call is doubtful. This CDR3 spans 12 amino acids. Germline-derived CDR1 and CDR2 are MNHNS and SASEGT. The CDR3 DNA reads as TGTGCCAGCAGTGAAGCCGGGACCACCCAGTTCTTC. Its protein is CASSEAGTTQFF.

The J gene is TRBJ1-3, the V gene TRBV7-9; 7 bases match TRBD1. Trimming at V came to 1 base and at J to 8 bases, leaving 2 bases not matched to a gene. CDR1 and CDR2 (germline): SEHNR, FQNEAQ (reference sequence). The CDR3 is 13 residues long. In nucleotides, the CDR3 is TGTGCCAGCAGCTTAGAGGGGGCGGACACCATATATTTT. It codes for CASSLEGADTIYF.

The rearrangement joins TRBV20-1 to TRBJ2-5; D not resolved. The J call is doubtful: the DNA matches TRBJ2-7 better. Germline CDR1 is DFQATT and CDR2 is SNEGSKA (reference sequence). The length of the CDR3 is 14 residues. CDR3 loop: CSARVGDYGHEQYF. Written as DNA, the CDR3 is TGCAGTGCTAGAGTTGGGGATTACGGGCACGAGCAGTACTTC.

A remark on this clonotype: A junction end diverges from the germline sequence, so it may reflect a read error. This chain joins TRBV7-2 and TRBJ2-5; D is uncertain. The CDR3 loop spans 15 amino acids. CDR1 is SGHTA, CDR2 FQGNSA, per germline. The CDR3 region is CACSLRPLSQETQYF. The CDR3 bases are TGTGCCTGCAGCTTGCGGCCCCTATCCCAAGAGACCCAGTACTTC.

There are many counts of this clonotype. V usage is TRBV7-2 and J usage is TRBJ2-7; D is unclear. The CDR3 contains 14 residues. In germline, CDR1 is SGHTA, CDR2 FQGNSA. The V end lost 4 bases, the J end lost 2 bases, and 12 bases lay between the germline ends. CDR3 amino acids: CASSSVAGTYEQYF. The CDR3 DNA reads as TGTGCCAGCAGCTCTGTGGCAGGAACCTACGAGCAGTACTTC.

In its sample, this clonotype was seen many times. The chain is built from TRBV28 and TRBJ1-1; possible D gene TRBD1, 6 bases. Between the trimmed V and J ends, which lost 5 bases and 6 bases, there was a span of 19 bases. The CDR3 contains 15 residues. The V gene's germline CDR1 is MDHEN and CDR2 SYDVKM. CDR3 sequence: CASSPGQPEFSEAFF. As DNA, the CDR3 is TGTGCCAGCAGTCCAGGACAGCCCGAGTTCTCTGAAGCTTTCTTT.

This clonotype has ten or more counts. The chain employs TRBV6-5 and TRBJ1-1; a possible D gene is TRBD1 (5 bases). In germline, CDR1 is MNHEY, CDR2 SVGAGI. Trimming removed 1 base at V and 7 bases at J, with 16 bases between. The CDR3 has 15 amino acids. DNA of the CDR3: TGTGCCAGCAGTTACTATGCCGACAGTCCCCGTGAAGCTTTCTTT. This encodes CASSYYADSPREAFF.

This clonotype was seen just once. V and J are TRBV2 and TRBJ2-6; D not resolved. Trimming pared 6 bases from V and 2 bases from J, leaving 17 bases between. CDR1 and CDR2 (germline): SNHLY, FYNNEI. CDR3 length: 17 residues. The CDR3 is CASSGQTGFTGANVLTF. CDR3 nucleotides: TGTGCCAGCAGCGGGCAAACGGGTTTTACTGGGGCCAACGTCCTGACTTTC.

This chain joins TRBV4-1 and TRBJ2-3; 10 nucleotides line up with TRBD2. In germline, CDR1 is MGHRA, CDR2 YSYEKL. The CDR3 length is 17 residues. The ends lost 0 bases at V and 1 base at J; junction bases unmatched: 4. The CDR3 coding sequence is TGCGCCAGCAGCCAAGAACTAGCGGGAATTGGCACAGATACGCAGTATTTT. Its translation: CASSQELAGIGTDTQYF.

This clonotype was observed a handful of times. The chain couples TRBV27 to TRBJ2-7, with a weak D call TRBD2 (7 bases). This CDR3 is 13 amino acids long. Deletions cut 2 bases from V and 9 bases from J, with 14 bases between. In germline, CDR1 is MNHEY, CDR2 SMNVEV (reference sequence). This chain's CDR3 is CASSLRGDNGQYF. In nucleotides, the CDR3 is TGTGCCAGCAGTTTACGGGGGGACAATGGGCAGTACTTC.

This clonotype showed up just a few times. This rearrangement joins TRBV19 to TRBJ2-5; D may be TRBD2 (6 bases). The CDR3 is made up of 14 amino acids. V shed 6 bases and J shed 8 bases, with 19 bases lying between them. Germline CDR1 and CDR2: LNHDA and SQIVND (reference sequence). The CDR3 spells CASSPSRDLETQYF. The DNA for the CDR3 is TGTGCCAGTAGCCCTTCCCGGGACTTAGAAACCCAGTACTTC.

The chain employs TRBV11-2 and TRBJ1-4; D remains ambiguous. CDR1 is SGHAT and CDR2 is FQNNGV in the germline V gene. This CDR3 spans 15 amino acids. The V and J ends lost 2 bases and 9 bases respectively, with 16 bases between them. The DNA for the CDR3 is TGTGCCAGCAGCTTATTTGTTTCATCGAACCAAAAACTGTTTTTT. It encodes CASSLFVSSNQKLFF. The whole variable domain, remainder taken from reference TRBV11-2 and TRBJ1-4, is EAGVAQSPRYKIIEKRQSVAFWCNPISGHATLYWYQQILGQGPKLLIQFQNNGVVDDSQLPKDRFSAERLKGVDSTLKIQPAKLEDSAVYLCASSLFVSSNQKLFFGSGTQLSVL.